This entry describes one T cell receptor beta chain. As yet, its antigen is unknown. Relative to the germline gene, one junction end is altered; a read error may explain this. Sample donors were healthy Caucasian individuals that came from Russia, aged 6 to 90. These data come from a study of blood T cells in healthy people across ages. The germline V gene has CDR1 SNHLY and CDR2 FYNNEI. The CDR3 totals 14 residues. Whole-study results and caveats: Compared with aged donors, long-lived donors showed fewer expanded clones, suggesting selection.

Alongside a J-beta primer mix, a sample-barcoded 5' primer served in a second PCR lasting roughly 6 to 11 cycles. Every cDNA molecule carried a tag from a template-switch adaptor bearing 12 random nucleotides. TCRdb re-analysed the 5' RACE reads in MiXCR, keeping a single row per CDR3 protein. The data show around 990,000 distinct CDR3 sequences, 35% to 40% seen once. The sequenced sample was blood. V is TRBV2 and J is TRBJ1-2; D possibly corresponds to TRBD1 (5 bases). This TCR was recovered from a man between 18 and 29 years old in good health. The CDR3 loop reads CASSEEGRGYGHTF. The CDR3 nucleotides are TGTGCCAGCAGTGAAGAGGGGCGAGGATATGGCCACACCTTC.